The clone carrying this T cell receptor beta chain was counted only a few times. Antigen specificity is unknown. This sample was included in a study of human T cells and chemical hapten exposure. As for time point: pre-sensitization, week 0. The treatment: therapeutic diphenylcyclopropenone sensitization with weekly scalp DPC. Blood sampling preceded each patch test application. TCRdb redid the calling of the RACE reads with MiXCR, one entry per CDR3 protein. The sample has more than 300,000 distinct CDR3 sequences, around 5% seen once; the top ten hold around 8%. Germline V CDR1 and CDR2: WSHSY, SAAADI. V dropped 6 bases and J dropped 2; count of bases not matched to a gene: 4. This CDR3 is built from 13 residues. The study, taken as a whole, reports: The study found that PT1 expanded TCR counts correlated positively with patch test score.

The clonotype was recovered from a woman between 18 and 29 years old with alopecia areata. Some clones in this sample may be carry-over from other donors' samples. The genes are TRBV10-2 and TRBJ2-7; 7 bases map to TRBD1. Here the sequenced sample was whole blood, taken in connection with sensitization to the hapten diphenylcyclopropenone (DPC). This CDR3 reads CASRGTAPYEQYF. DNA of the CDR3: TGCGCCAGCAGGGGGACAGCTCCCTACGAGCAGTACTTC.